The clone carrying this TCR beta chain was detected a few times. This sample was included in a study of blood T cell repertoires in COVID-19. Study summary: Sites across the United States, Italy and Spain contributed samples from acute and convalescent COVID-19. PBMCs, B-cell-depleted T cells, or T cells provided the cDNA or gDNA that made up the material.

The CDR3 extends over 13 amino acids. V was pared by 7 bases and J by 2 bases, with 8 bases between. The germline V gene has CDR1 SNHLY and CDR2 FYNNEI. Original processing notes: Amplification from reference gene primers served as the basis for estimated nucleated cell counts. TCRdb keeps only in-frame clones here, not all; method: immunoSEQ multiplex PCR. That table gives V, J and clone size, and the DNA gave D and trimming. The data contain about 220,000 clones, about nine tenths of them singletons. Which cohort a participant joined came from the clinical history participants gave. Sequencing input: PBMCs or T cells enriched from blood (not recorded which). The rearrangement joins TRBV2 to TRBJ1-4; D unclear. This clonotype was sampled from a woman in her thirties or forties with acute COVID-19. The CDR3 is CASIPVTNEKLFF. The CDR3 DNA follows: TGTGCCAGCATCCCAGTGACTAATGAAAAACTGTTTTTT. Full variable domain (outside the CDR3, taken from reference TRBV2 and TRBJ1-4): EPEVTQTPSHQVTQMGQEVILRCVPISNHLYFYWYRQILGQKVEFLVSFYNNEISEKSEIFDDQFSVERPDGSNFTLKIRSTKLEDSAMYFCASIPVTNEKLFFGSGTQLSVL.